This T cell receptor beta chain was identified during a study of metastatic and nonmetastatic thyroid tumors. TCRdb re-called the PCR reads via MiXCR. The repertoire consists of tens of thousands of clones, with approximately 15% occurring once and the leading ten covering about 5.7%. Trimming removed 5 bases from V and 4 bases from J, with 11 bases in between. The CDR3 has 14 amino acids. CDR1 LNHDA and CDR2 SQIVND come from the germline V gene (reference sequence). None of the patients had undergone any treatment ahead of thyroid surgery. Specimen: blood. The clonotype originates from a male donor with papillary thyroid cancer or a benign thyroid nodule (not recorded which). Some clones in this sample may be carry-over from other donors' samples. The gene calls are TRBV19 and TRBJ1-4, with D possibly being TRBD1 (6 bases). The CDR3 DNA sequence: TGTGCCAGTAGTGGGGGCGGCTTTAATGAAAAACTGTTTTTT. Translating gives CASSGGGFNEKLFF.